This record concerns one T cell receptor (beta chain) sequence. V lost 5 bases and J 4 bases, leaving 15 bases between the germline ends. CDR1 MNHEY and CDR2 SVGAGI come from the germline V gene. The CDR3 is made up of 15 amino acids. The data were obtained in a study of technical replicates of blood from a handful of donors. Sequencing used immunoSEQ multiplex PCR; TCRdb keeps in-frame clones, though not all of them. There are 60,000 to 85,000 clones in the sample; roughly 94% occur only once, and 0.3% to 0.45% lies in the top ten. The receptor's source is a human donor in good health. Sample: T cells isolated from PBMCs. The chain links TRBV6-5 to TRBJ2-1; D might be TRBD1 (6 bases). The chain's CDR3 is CASSTTGKGYNEQFF. DNA of the CDR3: TGTGCCAGCAGTACAACAGGGAAGGGGTACAATGAGCAGTTCTTC.